What follows are 29 T cell receptor beta chains derived from one specimen sequenced in a study of beta chain features in type 1 diabetes. Overall study findings and caveats: TCRB CDR3 length was moderately but significantly reduced in all four CD4+ subsets of Type 1 diabetes patients.

Reverse transcribing all isolated RNA meant expressed TCRB transcripts were sequenced. The table came from immunoSEQ multiplex PCR; TCRdb's copy has only in-frame clones and leaves some out. This table has some 280,000 clones, 14% appearing once. These receptors lack a known antigen. Sequenced input: naive CD4+ T cells from blood. The receptors originated from a man aged 25 to 40 with type 1 diabetes.

The V call is TRBV5-1, the J call TRBJ1-2; possible D gene TRBD1, 6 bases. The germline V and J ends were trimmed by 5 bases and 6 bases, with 14 bases remaining between them. There are 13 residues in the CDR3. CDR1 and CDR2 (germline): SGHRS, YFSETQ. CDR3 nucleotide sequence: TGCGCCAGCAGTCCTAACAGGGACCATGGCTACACCTTC. Amino acids: CASSPNRDHGYTF.

This chain uses TRBV15 with TRBJ2-5; D gene unclear. Germline CDR1 is LNHNV and CDR2 is YYDKDF (reference sequence). The CDR3 runs to 16 residues. V dropped 5 bases and J dropped 5 bases, with 21 bases sitting between them. Here the CDR3 DNA reads TGTGCCACCAGCGCGAGAGCGCAGACGATGTGGGAGACCCAGTACTTC. Its protein product is CATSARAQTMWETQYF.

V usage is TRBV7-2 and J usage is TRBJ2-1; 9 bases agree with TRBD1. The CDR3 has 17 amino acids. CDR1 and CDR2 from the germline V gene are SGHTA and FQGNSA. The trim removed 3 bases at V and 10 bases at J, leaving 16 bases unmatched. The CDR3 protein is CASSFDRDRVPLSEQFF. CDR3 sequence (DNA): TGTGCCAGCAGCTTCGACCGGGACAGGGTGCCTTTATCCGAGCAGTTCTTC.

This clone has a handful of counts. The J gene is TRBJ1-4, the V gene TRBV7-9; the D gene is possibly TRBD1 (5 bases). This CDR3 is 14 amino acids long. The germline V gene has CDR1 SEHNR and CDR2 FQNEAQ (reference sequence). The V gene lost 8 bases and the J gene lost 7 bases, with 17 bases spanning the gap. In DNA, the CDR3 is TGTGCCAGCGTCGACACGGGTAGGGGTGAAAAACTGTTTTTT. Translation: CASVDTGRGEKLFF.

CDR3 in DNA: TGTGCCAGCAGCTTAGTTGCGGGAGTGGGTGAGCAGTACTTC. Protein product: CASSLVAGVGEQYF. The chain links TRBV7-9 to TRBJ2-7; 7 nucleotides align to TRBD2. The CDR3 length is 14 residues. Trimming at V came to 1 base and at J to 7 bases, leaving 7 bases not matched to a gene. The germline CDR1 and CDR2 sequences are SEHNR and FQNEAQ (reference sequence).

Comments on this clone: The same CDR3 arises from other DNA sequences in this sample as well. The gene calls are TRBV9 and TRBJ2-7; 8 bases agree with TRBD1. The CDR3 has 14 residues. The ends lost 3 bases at V and 0 bases at J; junction bases unmatched: 2. Germline loops: CDR1 SGDLS, CDR2 YYNGEE. Here the CDR3 reads CASSGTGGSYEQYF. In DNA form, the CDR3 reads TGTGCCAGCAGCGGCACAGGGGGCTCCTACGAGCAGTACTTC.

This chain connects TRBV11-1 to TRBJ2-2, with 12 bases matching TRBD1. J lost 6 bases, V lost 7 bases, and 6 bases had no gene match. This CDR3 has 15 residues. The germline CDR1 and CDR2 sequences are SGHAT and FQDESV (reference sequence). Here the CDR3 DNA reads TGTGCCAGCACCCCGGGACAGGGGGCTCCCGGGGAGCTGTTTTTT. Translation gives CASTPGQGAPGELFF. Full variable domain (remainder filled in from reference TRBV11-1 and TRBJ2-2): EAEVAQSPRYKITEKSQAVAFWCDPISGHATLYWYRQILGQGPELLVQFQDESVVDDSQLPKDRFSAERLKGVDSTLKIQPAELGDSAMYLCASTPGQGAPGELFFGEGSRLTVL.

The chain employs TRBV7-3 and TRBJ2-1; 7 bases are shared with TRBD2. Germline CDR1 and CDR2: SGHTA and FQGTGA. The CDR3 contains 15 residues. V dropped 1 base and J dropped 3; count of bases not matched to a gene: 3. The CDR3 region has the DNA TGTGCCAGCAGCTTAAAAGCGGGGCTCTACAATGAGCAGTTCTTC. This encodes CASSLKAGLYNEQFF.

This sequence joins TRBV2 and TRBJ2-5; D call uncertain. The CDR3 totals 11 residues. Germline CDR1 is SNHLY and CDR2 is FYNNEI. Trimming stripped 5 bases from V and 2 bases from J, with 3 bases between. CDR3 nucleotides: TGTGCCAGCAGTCAACAAGAGACCCAGTACTTC. It specifies CASSQQETQYF.

The chain recombines TRBV15 with TRBJ2-7, with 9 bases identical to TRBD1. Germline CDR1 is LNHNV and CDR2 is YYDKDF (reference sequence). With 9 bases clipped from V and 3 bases from J, the junction kept 6 bases outside the gene matches. The CDR3 totals 13 residues. In DNA, the CDR3 is TGTGCCACGGCCGGGACAGGGCGCTACGAGCAGTACTTC. Protein sequence: CATAGTGRYEQYF. Combining the CDR3 with reference TRBV15 and TRBJ2-7 gives the whole variable domain DAMVIQNPRYQVTQFGKPVTLSCSQTLNHNVMYWYQQKSSQAPKLLFHYYDKDFNNEADTPDNFQSRRPNTSFCFLDIRSPGLGDTAMYLCATAGTGRYEQYFGPGTRLTVT.

The genes are TRBV28 and TRBJ2-1; 10 bases line up with TRBD2. In germline, CDR1 is MDHEN, CDR2 SYDVKM. There are 16 residues in the CDR3. With V trimmed by 7 bases and J by 4 bases, 10 bases remained unmatched. CDR3 protein: CASIGASGSGYNEQFF. CDR3 nucleotides: TGTGCCAGCATCGGGGCTAGCGGGAGTGGGTACAATGAGCAGTTCTTC.

The chain has TRBV6-6 and TRBJ2-7; TRBD1 matches at 7 bases. Germline lookup yields CDR1 MNHNY and CDR2 SVGAGI (reference sequence). The trim removed 2 bases at V and 3 bases at J, leaving 10 bases unmatched. This CDR3 has 16 residues. DNA for the CDR3: TGTGCCAGCAGTTACCCGACAGGGAAGCTTAACTACGAGCAGTACTTC. Translating gives CASSYPTGKLNYEQYF.

The chain has TRBV4-3 and TRBJ1-5, with TRBD1 as a possible D gene (5 bases). CDR3 length: 13 residues. The germline V gene has CDR1 LGHNA and CDR2 YSLEER. Deletions cut 0 bases from V and 7 bases from J, with 7 bases between. The CDR3 protein is CASSQDNRQPQHF. The CDR3 DNA reads as TGCGCCAGCAGCCAAGATAACAGGCAGCCCCAGCATTTT.

This clone was seen a handful of times. The chain couples TRBV5-1 to TRBJ2-2, with D unresolved. The V gene's germline CDR1 is SGHRS and CDR2 YFSETQ. The CDR3 runs 15 residues. The V end was cut by 4 bases, the J end by 1 base, with 11 bases between. The CDR3 sequence is CASSDSPGNTGELFF. CDR3 coding DNA: TGCGCCAGCAGCGATTCTCCGGGGAACACCGGGGAGCTGTTTTTT.

A single count supports this clone. The V call is TRBV6-5, the J call TRBJ1-2; weak D call: TRBD1 (6 bases). The CDR3 runs 15 residues. V lost 5 bases to trimming and J lost 3 bases, with 16 bases between them. The V gene's germline CDR1 is MNHEY and CDR2 SVGAGI. In nucleotides, the CDR3 is TGTGCCAGCAGTGCGTTCGGCAAGGGGGACTATGGCTACACCTTC. Translated, it gives CASSAFGKGDYGYTF.

The chain recombines TRBV19 with TRBJ2-1, with TRBD2 matching over 9 bases. With 6 bases clipped from V and 8 bases from J, the junction kept 11 bases outside the gene matches. Germline loops: CDR1 LNHDA, CDR2 SQIVND (reference sequence). The CDR3 loop spans 15 amino acids. CDR3: CASRTGSGSRDEQFF. The CDR3 DNA sequence: TGTGCCAGTAGGACCGGTAGCGGGAGTAGGGATGAGCAGTTCTTC.

In its sample, this clone was seen a few times. This chain connects TRBV30 to TRBJ1-5; 8 positions agree with TRBD1. Germline lookup yields CDR1 GTSNPN and CDR2 SVGIG (reference sequence). Losses at the gene ends were 1 base for V and 6 bases for J; bases not matched to a gene: 2. The CDR3 totals 13 residues. The CDR3 loop is CAWSGTGIQPQHF. The CDR3 DNA follows: TGTGCCTGGAGTGGGACAGGGATTCAGCCCCAGCATTTT.

The DNA of the CDR3 is TGTGCCAGCAGCTCGCGGACAGCTAACACTGAAGCTTTCTTT. Residues: CASSSRTANTEAFF. The V and J genes are TRBV9 and TRBJ1-1, with D possibly TRBD1 on 6 matching bases. Looked up from germline, CDR1 is SGDLS and CDR2 is YYNGEE. The ends were cut back, 4 bases at V and 2 bases at J, with 12 bases in the middle. The CDR3 sequence is 14 residues long.

This chain links TRBV4-3 with TRBJ2-3; 10 bases are shared with TRBD2. With 4 bases clipped from V and 2 bases from J, the junction kept 6 bases outside the gene matches. Germline V gene lookup returns CDR1 LGHNA and CDR2 YSLEER. This CDR3 comprises 16 residues. The CDR3 sequence is CASSRRLAGDTDTQYF. CDR3 in DNA: TGCGCCAGCAGCCGGAGACTAGCGGGCGACACAGATACGCAGTATTTT.

This clone was counted a few times. This sequence joins TRBV6-5 and TRBJ2-1; unclear D gene. Trimming removed 5 bases from V and 9 bases from J, with 8 bases in between. The germline V gene encodes CDR1 MNHEY and CDR2 SVGAGI. This CDR3 is 11 amino acids long. In DNA form, the CDR3 reads TGTGCCAGCAGTGAAATGCGTGAGCAGTTCTTC. Encoded protein: CASSEMREQFF.

V is TRBV5-4 and J is TRBJ1-1; D possibly corresponds to TRBD1 (5 bases). Trimming took 4 bases from V and 1 from J, leaving 8 bases between them. Germline loops: CDR1 SGHNT, CDR2 YYREEE (reference sequence). The CDR3 totals 13 residues. CDR3 bases: TGTGCCAGCAGCCAGACAGCGAACACTGAAGCTTTCTTT. This gives the protein CASSQTANTEAFF.

The chain uses TRBV14 and TRBJ2-1; 12 nucleotides align to TRBD2. J was trimmed by 11 bases and V by 4 bases; bases with no gene match: 3. This CDR3 region has 13 residues. CDR1 is SGHDN, CDR2 FVKESK, per germline. As DNA, the CDR3 is TGTGCCAGCAGCCCCCGGACTAGCGGGAAGCAGTTCTTC. It translates to CASSPRTSGKQFF.

This clone was picked up a small number of times. The chain is built from TRBV2 and TRBJ2-5; a weak D match, TRBD1 (6 bases). The CDR3 totals 15 residues. CDR1 is SNHLY and CDR2 is FYNNEI in the germline V gene. Trimming shortened V by 6 bases and J by 2 bases, and 16 bases separated the two germline ends. For the CDR3, the DNA is TGTGCCAGCAGCCCAGCGACAGGCGGACAAGAGACCCAGTACTTC. Amino acid sequence: CASSPATGGQETQYF.

The chain has TRBV5-1 and TRBJ2-7; 9 nucleotides match TRBD1. The CDR3 is 14 residues long. Trimming took 3 bases from V and 3 from J; bases not matched to a gene: 4. In germline, CDR1 is SGHRS, CDR2 YFSETQ. The CDR3 nucleotides are TGCGCCAGCAGCTCACAGGGGGCTAACTACGAGCAGTACTTC. Its translation: CASSSQGANYEQYF. Combining the CDR3 with reference TRBV5-1 and TRBJ2-7 gives the whole variable domain KAGVTQTPRYLIKTRGQQVTLSCSPISGHRSVSWYQQTPGQGLQFLFEYFSETQRNKGNFPGRFSGRQFSNSRSEMNVSTLELGDSALYLCASSSQGANYEQYFGPGTRLTVT.

This clone was counted a few times. J is TRBJ2-1 and V is TRBV21-1; the table names TRBD2, a call not compared with the DNA. TRBV21-1 is a documented pseudogene. The CDR3 length is 13 residues. The CDR3 region has the DNA TGTGCCAGCAGCGGAATGGGAGGGAATGAGCAGTTCTTC. This codes for CASSGMGGNEQFF.

This clone turned up a few times. The chain uses TRBV20-1 and TRBJ2-7; 7 bases are shared with TRBD2. The V gene end was trimmed by 6 bases and the J gene end by 5 bases; junction bases not matched to a gene: 4. The CDR3 runs to 11 residues. Germline V gives CDR1 DFQATT, CDR2 SNEGSKA (reference sequence). CDR3 sequence reads: CSAPLADEQYF. The CDR3 DNA reads as TGCAGTGCCCCTCTAGCGGACGAGCAGTACTTC.

The chain carries TRBV5-1 and TRBJ2-6; TRBD1 matches 9 bases. The CDR3 has 19 residues. Germline V gives CDR1 SGHRS, CDR2 YFSETQ. Trimming cost V 3 bases and J 0 bases; bases outside gene matches: 10. The CDR3 sequence is CASSWLEGQGTSGANVLTF. The CDR3 DNA reads TGCGCCAGCAGCTGGTTGGAGGGACAGGGAACCTCTGGGGCCAACGTCCTGACTTTC.

The sample holds a few counts of this clone. This chain joins TRBV28 and TRBJ2-7, with TRBD2 matching over 14 bases. Germline V gene lookup returns CDR1 MDHEN and CDR2 SYDVKM. V lost 5 bases and J lost 5; bases outside the gene matches: 11. This CDR3 is built from 17 residues. The CDR3 protein is CASSLGLAGVAYHEQYF. CDR3 sequence (DNA): TGTGCCAGCAGTCTGGGACTAGCGGGAGTCGCGTATCACGAGCAGTACTTC.

This sequence joins TRBV7-9 and TRBJ2-3; TRBD2 aligns across 10 bases. This CDR3 has 15 residues. With V trimmed by 2 bases and J by 7 bases, 6 bases remained unmatched. Germline CDR1 and CDR2: SEHNR and FQNEAQ (reference sequence). CDR3: CASSLQAGGPNTQYF. As DNA, the CDR3 is TGTGCCAGCAGCTTACAAGCGGGAGGGCCAAATACGCAGTATTTT.